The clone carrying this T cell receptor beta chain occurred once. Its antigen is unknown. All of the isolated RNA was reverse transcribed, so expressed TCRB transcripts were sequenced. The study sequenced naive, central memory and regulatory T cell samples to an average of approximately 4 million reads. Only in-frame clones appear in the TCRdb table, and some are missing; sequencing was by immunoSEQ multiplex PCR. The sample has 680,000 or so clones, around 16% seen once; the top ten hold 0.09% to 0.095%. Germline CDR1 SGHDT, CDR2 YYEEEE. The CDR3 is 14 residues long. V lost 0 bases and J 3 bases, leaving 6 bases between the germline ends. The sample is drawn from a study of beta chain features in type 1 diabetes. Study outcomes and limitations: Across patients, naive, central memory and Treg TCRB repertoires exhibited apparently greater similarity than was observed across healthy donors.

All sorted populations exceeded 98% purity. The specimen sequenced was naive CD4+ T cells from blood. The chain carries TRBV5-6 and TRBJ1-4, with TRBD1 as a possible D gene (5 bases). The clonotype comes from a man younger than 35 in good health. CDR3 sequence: CASSLVGANEKLFF. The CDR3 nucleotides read TGTGCCAGCAGCTTGGTGGGGGCTAATGAAAAACTGTTTTTT.